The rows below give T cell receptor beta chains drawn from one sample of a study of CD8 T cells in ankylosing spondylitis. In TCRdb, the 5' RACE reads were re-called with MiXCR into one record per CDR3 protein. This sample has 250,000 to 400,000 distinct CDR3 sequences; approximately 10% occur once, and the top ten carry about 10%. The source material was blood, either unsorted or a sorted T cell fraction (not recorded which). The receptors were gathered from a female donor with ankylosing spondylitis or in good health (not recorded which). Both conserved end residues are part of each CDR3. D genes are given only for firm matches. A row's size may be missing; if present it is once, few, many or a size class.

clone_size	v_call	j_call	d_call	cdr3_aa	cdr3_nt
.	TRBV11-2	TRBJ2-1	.	CASSLRGFNYNEQFF	TGTGCCAGCAGCTTAAGAGGGTTTAACTACAATGAGCAGTTCTTC
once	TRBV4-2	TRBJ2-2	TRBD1	CASSQDLRQGRNTGELFF	TGTGCCAGCAGCCAAGATCTCAGACAGGGGCGGAACACCGGGGAGCTGTTTTTT
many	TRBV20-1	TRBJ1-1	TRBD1	CSATGQGLGAFF	TGCAGTGCCACTGGACAGGGGCTGGGGGCTTTCTTT
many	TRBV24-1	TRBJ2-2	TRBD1	CATSDLGSGTDLKWNTGELFF	TGTGCCACCAGTGATTTAGGCTCTGGGACAGACCTTAAGTGGAACACCGGGGAGCTGTTTTTT
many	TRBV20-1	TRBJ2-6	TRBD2	CSATSGRASGANVLTF	TGCAGTGCAACTAGCGGGAGGGCCTCTGGGGCCAACGTCCTGACTTTC
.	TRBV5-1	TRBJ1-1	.	CASGPLMGPGAEAFF	TGCGCCAGCGGCCCTCTGATGGGGCCTGGGGCTGAAGCTTTCTTT
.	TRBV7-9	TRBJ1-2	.	CAGSWGDSARGYTF	TGTGCCGGCAGCTGGGGTGACAGTGCACGCGGCTACACCTTC
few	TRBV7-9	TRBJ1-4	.	CASSLVVAAGVDKLFF	TGTGCCAGCAGCTTAGTTGTAGCGGCAGGGGTGGATAAACTGTTTTTT
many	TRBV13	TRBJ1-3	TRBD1	CASSHSGGASGNTIYF	TGTGCCAGCAGCCATTCAGGGGGCGCCTCTGGAAACACCATATATTTT
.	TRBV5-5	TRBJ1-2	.	CASSNMNRRVAHYGYTF	TGTGCCAGCAGCAACATGAATCGGAGGGTGGCACACTATGGCTACACCTTC
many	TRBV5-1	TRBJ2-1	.	CASSEDSSYNEQFF	TGCGCCAGCAGCGAGGACAGCTCCTACAATGAGCAGTTCTTC
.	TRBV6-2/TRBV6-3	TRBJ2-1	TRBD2	CASSPGLAGETVLVNEQFF	TGTGCCAGCAGTCCCGGACTAGCCGGAGAAACGGTTCTGGTCAATGAGCAGTTCTTC
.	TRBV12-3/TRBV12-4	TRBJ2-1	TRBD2	CASSLRLAGGSEQFF	TGTGCCAGCAGTTTAAGACTAGCGGGGGGAAGTGAGCAGTTCTTC
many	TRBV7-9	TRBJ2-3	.	CASSSRMTLSTDTQYF	TGTGCCAGCAGCTCCCGGATGACATTGAGCACAGATACGCAGTATTTT
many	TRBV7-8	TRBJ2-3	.	CASTSRRGPYTDTQYF	TGTGCCAGCACCTCTCGCCGGGGGCCCTACACAGATACGCAGTATTTT
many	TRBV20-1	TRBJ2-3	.	CSARDYLGPFHDTQYF	TGCAGTGCTAGAGATTACCTAGGGCCATTCCATGATACGCAGTATTTT
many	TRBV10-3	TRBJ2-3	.	CAIRGFGTDTQYF	TGTGCCATCAGGGGATTTGGCACAGATACGCAGTATTTT
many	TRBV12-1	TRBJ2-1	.	CASSFTKRLSYNEQFF	TGTGCCAGCAGCTTTACTAAGCGCCTCTCCTACAATGAGCAGTTCTTC
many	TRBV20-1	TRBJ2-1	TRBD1	CSARDTGQGADEQFF	TGCAGTGCTAGAGATACGGGACAGGGGGCAGATGAGCAGTTCTTC
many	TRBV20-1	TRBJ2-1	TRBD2	CSARLAGGPFREQFF	TGCAGTGCTAGACTAGCGGGAGGTCCTTTTAGGGAGCAGTTCTTC
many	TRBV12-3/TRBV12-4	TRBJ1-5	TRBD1	CASSIDRVGQHF	TGTGCCAGCAGTATAGACAGGGTAGGACAGCATTTT
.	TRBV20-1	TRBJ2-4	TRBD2	CSARPLAGGQSNIQYF	TGCAGTGCTAGACCCCTAGCGGGAGGGCAATCGAACATTCAGTACTTC
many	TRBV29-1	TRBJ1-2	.	CSVFTQEWANYGYTF	TGCAGCGTTTTTACCCAAGAGTGGGCTAACTATGGCTACACCTTC
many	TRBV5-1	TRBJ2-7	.	CASSLDFYEQYF	TGTGCCAGCAGTCTCGACTTCTACGAGCAGTACTTC
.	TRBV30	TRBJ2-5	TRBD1	CAWGTGQGRETQYF	TGTGCCTGGGGAACGGGACAGGGGAGGGAGACCCAGTACTTC
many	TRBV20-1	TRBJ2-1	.	CSAREETSHNEQFF	TGCAGTGCTAGAGAAGAGACTAGTCACAATGAGCAGTTCTTC
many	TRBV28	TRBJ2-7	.	CASTRGAPYEQYF	TGTGCCAGCACCAGGGGGGCCCCCTACGAGCAGTACTTC
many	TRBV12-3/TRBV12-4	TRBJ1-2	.	CASSPSGSAANYGYTF	TGTGCCAGCAGCCCGTCGGGGTCAGCAGCTAACTATGGCTACACCTTC
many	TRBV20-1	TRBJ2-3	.	CSAHLQDTQYF	TGCAGTGCTCACCTTCAAGATACGCAGTATTTT
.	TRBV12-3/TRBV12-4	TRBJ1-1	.	CASSPRGGDTEAFF	TGTGCCAGCAGTCCTCGCGGGGGGGACACTGAAGCTTTCTTT
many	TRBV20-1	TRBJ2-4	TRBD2	CSASQLAGPKGAKNIQYF	TGCAGTGCTTCCCAACTAGCGGGCCCCAAAGGGGCCAAAAACATTCAGTACTTC
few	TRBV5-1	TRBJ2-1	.	CASSLQGHISSYNEQFF	TGCGCCAGCAGCTTGCAGGGTCATATTAGCTCCTACAATGAGCAGTTCTTC
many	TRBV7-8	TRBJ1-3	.	CASSARQGNTIYF	TGTGCCAGCAGCGCGAGACAGGGAAACACCATATATTTT
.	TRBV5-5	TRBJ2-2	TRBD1	CASSSMDRGIGTGELFF	TGTGCCAGCAGCTCCATGGACAGGGGGATTGGCACCGGGGAGCTGTTTTTT
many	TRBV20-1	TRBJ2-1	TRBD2	CSARLAGGYEQFF	TGCAGTGCTAGACTAGCGGGGGGGTATGAGCAGTTCTTC
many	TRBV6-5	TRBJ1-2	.	CASSYKPRPGAQGYTF	TGTGCCAGCAGTTACAAACCCCGGCCGGGGGCGCAGGGCTACACCTTC
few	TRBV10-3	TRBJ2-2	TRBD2	CAISESTGLAGGRYSTGELFF	TGTGCCATCAGTGAGTCGACTGGACTAGCGGGGGGTCGTTATTCGACCGGGGAGCTGTTTTTT
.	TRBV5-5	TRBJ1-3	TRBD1	CASSPWDRARGNTIYF	TGTGCCAGCAGCCCATGGGACAGGGCGAGGGGAAACACCATATATTTT
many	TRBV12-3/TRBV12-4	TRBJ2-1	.	CASSLSDNEQFF	TGTGCCAGCAGTTTGTCGGACAATGAGCAGTTCTTC
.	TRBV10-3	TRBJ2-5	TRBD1	CAIRGQGEETQYF	TGTGCCATCAGAGGACAGGGGGAAGAGACCCAGTACTTC
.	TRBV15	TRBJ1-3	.	CATSTARGSGNTIYF	TGTGCCACCAGCACGGCGCGGGGTTCTGGAAACACCATATATTTT
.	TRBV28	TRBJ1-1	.	CASTILGDYTEAFF	TGTGCCAGTACAATTTTGGGGGACTACACTGAAGCTTTCTTT
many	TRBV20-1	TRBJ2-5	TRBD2	CSAQGLAGDVKTQYF	TGCAGTGCCCAAGGACTAGCGGGAGATGTGAAGACCCAGTACTTC